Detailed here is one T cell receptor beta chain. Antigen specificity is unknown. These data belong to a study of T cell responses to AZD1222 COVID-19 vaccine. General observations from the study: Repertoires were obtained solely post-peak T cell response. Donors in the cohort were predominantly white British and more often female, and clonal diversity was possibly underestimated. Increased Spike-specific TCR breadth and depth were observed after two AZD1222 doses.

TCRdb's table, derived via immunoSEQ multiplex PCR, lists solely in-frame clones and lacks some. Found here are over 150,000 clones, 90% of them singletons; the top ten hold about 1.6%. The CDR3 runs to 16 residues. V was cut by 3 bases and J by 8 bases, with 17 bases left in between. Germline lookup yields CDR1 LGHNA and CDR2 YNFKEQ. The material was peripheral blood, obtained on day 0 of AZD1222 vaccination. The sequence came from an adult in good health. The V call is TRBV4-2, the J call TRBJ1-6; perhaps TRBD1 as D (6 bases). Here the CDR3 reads CASSQEQGGTDSPLHF. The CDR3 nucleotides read TGTGCCAGCAGCCAGGAACAGGGTGGGACGGATTCACCCCTCCACTTT.